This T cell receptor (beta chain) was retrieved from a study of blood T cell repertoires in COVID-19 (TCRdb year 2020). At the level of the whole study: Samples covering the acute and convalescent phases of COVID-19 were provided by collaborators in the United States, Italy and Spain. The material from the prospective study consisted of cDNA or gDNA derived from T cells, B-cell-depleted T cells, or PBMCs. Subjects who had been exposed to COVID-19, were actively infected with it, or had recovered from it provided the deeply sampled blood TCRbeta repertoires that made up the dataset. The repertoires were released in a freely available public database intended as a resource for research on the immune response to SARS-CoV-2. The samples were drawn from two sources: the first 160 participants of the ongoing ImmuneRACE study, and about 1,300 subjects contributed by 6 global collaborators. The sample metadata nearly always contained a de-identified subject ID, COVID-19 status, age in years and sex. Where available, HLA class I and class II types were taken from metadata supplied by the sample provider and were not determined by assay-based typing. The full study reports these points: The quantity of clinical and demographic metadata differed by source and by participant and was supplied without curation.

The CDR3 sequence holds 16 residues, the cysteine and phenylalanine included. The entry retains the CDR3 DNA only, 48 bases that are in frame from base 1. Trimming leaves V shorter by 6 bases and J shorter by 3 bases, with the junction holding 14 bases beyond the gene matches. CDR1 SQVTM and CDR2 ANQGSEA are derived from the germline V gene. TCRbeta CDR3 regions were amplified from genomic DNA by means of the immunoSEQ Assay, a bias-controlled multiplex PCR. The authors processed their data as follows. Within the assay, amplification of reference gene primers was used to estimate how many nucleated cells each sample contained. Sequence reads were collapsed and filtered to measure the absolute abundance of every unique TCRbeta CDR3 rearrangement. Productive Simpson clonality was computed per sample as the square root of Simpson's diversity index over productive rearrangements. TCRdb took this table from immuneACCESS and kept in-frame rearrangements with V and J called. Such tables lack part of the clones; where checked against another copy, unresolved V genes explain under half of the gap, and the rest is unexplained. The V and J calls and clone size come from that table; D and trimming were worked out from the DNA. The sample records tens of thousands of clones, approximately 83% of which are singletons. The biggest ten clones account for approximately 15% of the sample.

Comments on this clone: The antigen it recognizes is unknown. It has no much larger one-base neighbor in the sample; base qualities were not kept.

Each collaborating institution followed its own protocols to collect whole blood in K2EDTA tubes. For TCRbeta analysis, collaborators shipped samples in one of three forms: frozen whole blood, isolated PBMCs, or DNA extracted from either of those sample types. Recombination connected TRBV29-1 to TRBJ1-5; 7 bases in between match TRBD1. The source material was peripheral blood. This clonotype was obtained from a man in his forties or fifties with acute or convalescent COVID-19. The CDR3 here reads CSVSVQGTGVNQPQHF. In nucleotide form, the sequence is TGCAGCGTATCGGTACAAGGCACAGGGGTCAATCAGCCCCAGCATTTT.